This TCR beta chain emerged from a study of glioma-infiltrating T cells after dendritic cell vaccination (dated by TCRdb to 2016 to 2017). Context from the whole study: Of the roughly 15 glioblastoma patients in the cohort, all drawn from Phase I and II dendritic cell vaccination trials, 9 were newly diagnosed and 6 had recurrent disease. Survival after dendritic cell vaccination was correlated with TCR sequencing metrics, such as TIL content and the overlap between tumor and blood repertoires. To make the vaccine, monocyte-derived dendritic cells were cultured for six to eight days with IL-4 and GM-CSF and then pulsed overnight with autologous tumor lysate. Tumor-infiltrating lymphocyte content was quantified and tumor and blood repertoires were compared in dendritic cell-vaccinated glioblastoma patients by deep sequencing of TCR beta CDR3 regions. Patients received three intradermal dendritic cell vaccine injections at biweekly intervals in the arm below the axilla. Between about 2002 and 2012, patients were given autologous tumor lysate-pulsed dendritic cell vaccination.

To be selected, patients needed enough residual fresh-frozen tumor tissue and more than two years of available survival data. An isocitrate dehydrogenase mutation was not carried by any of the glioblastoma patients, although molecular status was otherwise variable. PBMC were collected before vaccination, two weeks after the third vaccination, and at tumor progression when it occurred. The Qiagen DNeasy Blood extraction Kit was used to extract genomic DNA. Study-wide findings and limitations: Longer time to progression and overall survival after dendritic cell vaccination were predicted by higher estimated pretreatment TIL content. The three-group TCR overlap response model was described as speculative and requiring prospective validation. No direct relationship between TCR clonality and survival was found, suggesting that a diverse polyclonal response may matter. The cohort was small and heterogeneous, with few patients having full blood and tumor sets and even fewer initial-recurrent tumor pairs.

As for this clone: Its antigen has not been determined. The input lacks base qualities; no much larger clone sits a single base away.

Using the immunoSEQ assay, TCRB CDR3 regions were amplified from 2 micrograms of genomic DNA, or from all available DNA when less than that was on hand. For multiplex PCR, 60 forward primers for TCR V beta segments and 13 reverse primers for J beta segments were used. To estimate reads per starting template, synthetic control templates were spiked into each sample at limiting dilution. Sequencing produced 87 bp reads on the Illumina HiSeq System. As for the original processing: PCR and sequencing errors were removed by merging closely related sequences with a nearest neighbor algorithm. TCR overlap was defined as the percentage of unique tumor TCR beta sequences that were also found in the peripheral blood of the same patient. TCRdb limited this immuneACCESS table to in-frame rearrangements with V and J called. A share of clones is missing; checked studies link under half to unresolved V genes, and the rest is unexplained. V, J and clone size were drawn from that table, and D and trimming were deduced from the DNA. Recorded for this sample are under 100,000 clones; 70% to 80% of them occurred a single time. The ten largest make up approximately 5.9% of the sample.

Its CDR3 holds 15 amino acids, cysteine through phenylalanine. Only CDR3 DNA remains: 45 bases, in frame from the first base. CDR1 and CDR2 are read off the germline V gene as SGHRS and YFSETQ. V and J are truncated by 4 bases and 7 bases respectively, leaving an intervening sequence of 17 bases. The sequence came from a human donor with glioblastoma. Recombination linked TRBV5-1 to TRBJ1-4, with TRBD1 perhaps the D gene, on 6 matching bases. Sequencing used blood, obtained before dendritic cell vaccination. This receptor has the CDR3 CASSLVQGRGEKLFF. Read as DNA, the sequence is TGCGCCAGCAGCCTCGTCCAGGGGCGCGGTGAAAAACTGTTTTTT.